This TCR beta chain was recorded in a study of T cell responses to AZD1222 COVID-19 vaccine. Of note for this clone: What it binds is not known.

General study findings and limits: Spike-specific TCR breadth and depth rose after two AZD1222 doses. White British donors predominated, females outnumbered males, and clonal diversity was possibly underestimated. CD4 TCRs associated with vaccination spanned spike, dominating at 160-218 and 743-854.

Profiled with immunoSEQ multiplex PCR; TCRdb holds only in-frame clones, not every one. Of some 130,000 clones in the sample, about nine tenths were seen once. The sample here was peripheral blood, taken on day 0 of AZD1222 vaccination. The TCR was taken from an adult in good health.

The CDR3: CASRQQVKVDYGYTF. CDR3 DNA sequence: TGTGCCAGCAGACAACAGGTTAAGGTTGACTATGGCTACACCTTC. V usage is TRBV4-2 and J usage is TRBJ1-2; possible D gene TRBD1, 5 bases. The V gene's germline CDR1 is LGHNA and CDR2 YNFKEQ. This CDR3 region has 15 residues. V shed 6 bases and J shed 3 bases, with 17 bases lying between them.